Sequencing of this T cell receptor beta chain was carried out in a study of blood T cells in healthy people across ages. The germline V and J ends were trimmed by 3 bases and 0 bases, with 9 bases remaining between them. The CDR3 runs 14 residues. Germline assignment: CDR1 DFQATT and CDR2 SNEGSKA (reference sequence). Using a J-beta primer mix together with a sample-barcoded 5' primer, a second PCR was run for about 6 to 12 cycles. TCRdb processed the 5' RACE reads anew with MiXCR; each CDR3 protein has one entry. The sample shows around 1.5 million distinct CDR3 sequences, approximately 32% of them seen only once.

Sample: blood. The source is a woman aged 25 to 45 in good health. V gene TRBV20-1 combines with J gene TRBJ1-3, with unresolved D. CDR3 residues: CSASQSYSGNTIYF. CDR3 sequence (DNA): TGCAGTGCTAGCCAGAGCTACTCTGGAAACACCATATATTTT.